This TCR beta chain comes out of a study of cytotoxic CD8 clonotypes in ibrutinib-treated CLL. Assay used: immunoSEQ multiplex PCR; TCRdb lists only in-frame clones, some missing. The sample consists of approximately 25,000 clones, roughly 69% of them appearing once. Concerning this clone: As yet, its antigen is unknown.

The V gene's germline CDR1 is SGHAT and CDR2 FQNNGV. The CDR3 sequence is 15 residues long. Trimming shortened V by 2 bases and J by 0 bases, and 11 bases separated the two germline ends. Whole-study results and caveats: Among the clonotypes, public ones were uncommon and contracted or held stable on treatment.

The sequencing here drew on PBMCs, taken at disease progression, from a patient treated with ibrutinib. V is TRBV11-2 and J is TRBJ2-7; D remains ambiguous. The receptor was isolated from a human donor with chronic lymphocytic leukemia. CDR3 loop: CASSLRVESSYEQYF. The DNA of the CDR3 is TGTGCCAGCAGCTTAAGAGTGGAGAGCTCCTACGAGCAGTACTTC.